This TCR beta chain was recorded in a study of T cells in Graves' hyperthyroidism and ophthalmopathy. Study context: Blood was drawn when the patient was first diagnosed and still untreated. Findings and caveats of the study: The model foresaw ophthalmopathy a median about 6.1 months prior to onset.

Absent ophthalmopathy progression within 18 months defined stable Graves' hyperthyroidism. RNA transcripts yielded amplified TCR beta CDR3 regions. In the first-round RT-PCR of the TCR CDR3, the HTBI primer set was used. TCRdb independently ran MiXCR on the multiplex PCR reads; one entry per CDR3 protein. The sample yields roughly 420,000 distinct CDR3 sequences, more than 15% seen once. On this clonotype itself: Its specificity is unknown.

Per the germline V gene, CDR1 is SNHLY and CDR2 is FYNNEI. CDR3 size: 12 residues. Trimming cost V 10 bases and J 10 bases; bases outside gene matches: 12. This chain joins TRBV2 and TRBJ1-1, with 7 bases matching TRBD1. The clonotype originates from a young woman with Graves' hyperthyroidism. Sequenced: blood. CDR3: CATRAGQLRAFF. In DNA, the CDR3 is TGTGCCACCAGAGCGGGACAGCTCCGAGCTTTCTTT.